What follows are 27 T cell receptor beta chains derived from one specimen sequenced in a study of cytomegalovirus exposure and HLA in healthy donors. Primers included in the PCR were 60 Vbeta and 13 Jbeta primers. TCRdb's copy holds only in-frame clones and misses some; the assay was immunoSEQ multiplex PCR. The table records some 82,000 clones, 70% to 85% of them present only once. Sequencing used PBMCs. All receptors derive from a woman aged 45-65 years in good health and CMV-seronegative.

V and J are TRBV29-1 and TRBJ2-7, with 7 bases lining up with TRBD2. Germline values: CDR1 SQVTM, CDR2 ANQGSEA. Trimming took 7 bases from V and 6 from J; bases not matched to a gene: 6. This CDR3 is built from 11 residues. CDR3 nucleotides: TGCAGCGCTACTGGGGGGGGCGAGCAGTACTTC. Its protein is CSATGGGEQYF.

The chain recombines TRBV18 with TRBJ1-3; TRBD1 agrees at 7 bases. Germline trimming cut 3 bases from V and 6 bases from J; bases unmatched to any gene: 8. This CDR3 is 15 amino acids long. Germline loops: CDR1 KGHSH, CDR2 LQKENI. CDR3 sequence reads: CASSPADRRENTIYF. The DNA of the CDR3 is TGTGCCAGCTCACCGGCGGACAGGAGGGAAAACACCATATATTTT.

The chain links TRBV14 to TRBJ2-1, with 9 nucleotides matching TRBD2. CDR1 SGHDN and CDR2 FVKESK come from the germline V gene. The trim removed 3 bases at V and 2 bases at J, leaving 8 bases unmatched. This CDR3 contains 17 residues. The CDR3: CASSHDPRGGAYNEQFF. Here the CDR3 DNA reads TGTGCCAGCAGCCACGACCCCCGCGGGGGGGCCTACAATGAGCAGTTCTTC.

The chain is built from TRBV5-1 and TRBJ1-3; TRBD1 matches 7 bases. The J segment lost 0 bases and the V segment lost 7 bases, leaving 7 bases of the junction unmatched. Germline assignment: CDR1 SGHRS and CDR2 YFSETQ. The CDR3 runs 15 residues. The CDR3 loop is CASRGEGASGNTIYF. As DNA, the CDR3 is TGCGCCAGCCGCGGCGAGGGGGCCTCTGGAAACACCATATATTTT.

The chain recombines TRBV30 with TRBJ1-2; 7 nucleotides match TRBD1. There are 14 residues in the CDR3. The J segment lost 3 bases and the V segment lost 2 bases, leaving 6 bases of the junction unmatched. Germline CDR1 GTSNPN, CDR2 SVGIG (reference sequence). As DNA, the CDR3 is TGTGCCTGGAGTCTGGGACAGACCCACTATGGCTACACCTTC. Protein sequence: CAWSLGQTHYGYTF.

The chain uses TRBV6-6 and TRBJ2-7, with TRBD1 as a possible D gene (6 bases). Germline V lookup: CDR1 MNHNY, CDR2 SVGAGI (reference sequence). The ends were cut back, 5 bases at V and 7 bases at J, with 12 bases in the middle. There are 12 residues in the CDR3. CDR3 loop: CASSPTGMEQYV. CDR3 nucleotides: TGTGCCAGCAGTCCAACAGGGATGGAGCAGTACGTC.

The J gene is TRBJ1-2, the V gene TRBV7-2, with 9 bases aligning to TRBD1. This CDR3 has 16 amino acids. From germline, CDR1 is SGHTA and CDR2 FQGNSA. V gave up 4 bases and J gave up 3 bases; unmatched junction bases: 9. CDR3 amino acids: CASSYGQGRFDYGYTF. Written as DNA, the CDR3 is TGTGCCAGCAGCTATGGACAGGGGCGGTTTGACTATGGCTACACCTTC. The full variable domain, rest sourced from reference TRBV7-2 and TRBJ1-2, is GAGVSQSPSNKVTEKGKDVELRCDPISGHTALYWYRQSLGQGLEFLIYFQGNSAPDKSGLPSDRFSAERTGGSVSTLTIQRTQQEDSAVYLCASSYGQGRFDYGYTFGSGTRLTVV.

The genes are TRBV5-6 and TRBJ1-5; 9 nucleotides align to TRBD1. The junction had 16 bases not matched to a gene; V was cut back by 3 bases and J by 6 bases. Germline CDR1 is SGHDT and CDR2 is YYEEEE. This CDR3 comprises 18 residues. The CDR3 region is CASSSWGQGLFKGQPQHF. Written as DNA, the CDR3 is TGTGCCAGCAGCTCGTGGGGACAGGGTCTTTTTAAGGGTCAGCCCCAGCATTTT.

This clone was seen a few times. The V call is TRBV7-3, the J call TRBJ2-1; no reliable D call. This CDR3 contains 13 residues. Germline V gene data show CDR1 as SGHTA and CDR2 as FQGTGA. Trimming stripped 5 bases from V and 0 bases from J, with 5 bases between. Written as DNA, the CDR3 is TGTGCCAGCAGCAGGAGCTCCTACAATGAGCAGTTCTTC. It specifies CASSRSSYNEQFF.

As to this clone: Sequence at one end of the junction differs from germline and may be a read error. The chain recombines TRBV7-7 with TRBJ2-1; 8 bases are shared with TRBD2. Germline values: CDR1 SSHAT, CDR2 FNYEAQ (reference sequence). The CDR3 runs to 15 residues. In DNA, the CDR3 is TGTGCTAGCAGCTCCGGGCGTAGCGGGGACAATGAGCAGTTCTTC. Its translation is CASSSGRSGDNEQFF.

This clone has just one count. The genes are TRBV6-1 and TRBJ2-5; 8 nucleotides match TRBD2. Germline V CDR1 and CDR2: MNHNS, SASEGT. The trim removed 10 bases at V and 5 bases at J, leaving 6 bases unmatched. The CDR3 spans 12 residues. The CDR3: CATLGGGETQYF. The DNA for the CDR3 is TGTGCCACCCTCGGGGGGGGCGAGACCCAGTACTTC.

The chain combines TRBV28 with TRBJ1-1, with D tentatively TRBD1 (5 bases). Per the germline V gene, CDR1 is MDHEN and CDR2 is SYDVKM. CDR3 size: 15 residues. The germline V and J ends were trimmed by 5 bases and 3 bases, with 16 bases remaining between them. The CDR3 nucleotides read TGTGCCAGCAGTCCCAGGGTGGGACTCTACACTGAAGCTTTCTTT. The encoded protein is CASSPRVGLYTEAFF. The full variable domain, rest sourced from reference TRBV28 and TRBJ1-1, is DVKVTQSSRYLVKRTGEKVFLECVQDMDHENMFWYRQDPGLGLRLIYFSYDVKMKEKGDIPEGYSVSREKKERFSLILESASTNQTSMYLCASSPRVGLYTEAFFGQGTRLTVV.

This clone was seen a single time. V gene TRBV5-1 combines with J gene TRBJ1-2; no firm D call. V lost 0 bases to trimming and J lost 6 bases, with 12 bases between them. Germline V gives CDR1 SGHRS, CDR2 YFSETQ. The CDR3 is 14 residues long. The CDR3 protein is CASSLETGGDGYTF. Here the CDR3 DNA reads TGCGCCAGCAGCTTGGAAACGGGTGGAGATGGCTACACCTTC.

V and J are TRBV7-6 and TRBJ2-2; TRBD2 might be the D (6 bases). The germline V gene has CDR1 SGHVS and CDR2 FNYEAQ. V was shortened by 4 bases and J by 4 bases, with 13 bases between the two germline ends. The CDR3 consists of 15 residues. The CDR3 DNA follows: TGTGCCAGCAGCTCGCGGGGTTCCGCCACCGGGGAGCTGTTTTTT. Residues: CASSSRGSATGELFF.

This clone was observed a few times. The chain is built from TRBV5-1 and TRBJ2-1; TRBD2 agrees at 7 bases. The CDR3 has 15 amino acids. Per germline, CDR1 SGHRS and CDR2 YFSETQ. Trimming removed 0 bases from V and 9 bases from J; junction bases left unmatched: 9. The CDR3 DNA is TGCGCCAGCAGCTTGGATTCCGGGGGGAATGGTGAGCAGTTCTTC. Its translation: CASSLDSGGNGEQFF.

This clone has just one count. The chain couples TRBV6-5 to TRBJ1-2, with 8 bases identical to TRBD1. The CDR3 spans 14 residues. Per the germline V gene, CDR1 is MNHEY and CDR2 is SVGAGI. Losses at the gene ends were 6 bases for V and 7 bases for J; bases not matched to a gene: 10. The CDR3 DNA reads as TGTGCCAGCAGACTTCAGGGGGCGGTTTTTGGCTACACCTTC. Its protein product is CASRLQGAVFGYTF.

DNA for the CDR3: TGTGCCAGCAGGGTGGCTAGCGGGAGGGTAGATACGCAGTATTTT. Translation: CASRVASGRVDTQYF. This chain connects TRBV6-5 to TRBJ2-3; 12 nucleotides agree with TRBD2. Germline loops: CDR1 MNHEY, CDR2 SVGAGI. V trimming: 6 bases; J trimming: 5 bases; junction bases outside the gene matches: 6. This CDR3 comprises 15 residues.

The CDR3 protein is CASSLSGGYTDTQYF. In DNA form, the CDR3 reads TGTGCCAGCAGCTTATCGGGGGGCTACACAGATACGCAGTATTTT. V gene TRBV7-8 combines with J gene TRBJ2-3; D is perhaps TRBD2 (7 bases). Trimming removed 2 bases from V and 2 bases from J, with 11 bases in between. This CDR3 has 15 amino acids. Germline CDR1 and CDR2: SGHVS and FQNEAQ.

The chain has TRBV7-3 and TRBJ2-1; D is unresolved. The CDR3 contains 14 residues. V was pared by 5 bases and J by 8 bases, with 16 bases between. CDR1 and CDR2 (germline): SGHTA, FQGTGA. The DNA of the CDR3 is TGTGCCAGCAGCGCCGAAGACTCGCTCGATGAGCAGTTCTTC. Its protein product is CASSAEDSLDEQFF. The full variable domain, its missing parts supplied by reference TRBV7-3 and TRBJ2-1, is GAGVSQTPSNKVTEKGKYVELRCDPISGHTALYWYRQSLGQGPEFLIYFQGTGAADDSGLPNDRFFAVRPEGSVSTLKIQRTERGDSAVYLCASSAEDSLDEQFFGPGTRLTVL.

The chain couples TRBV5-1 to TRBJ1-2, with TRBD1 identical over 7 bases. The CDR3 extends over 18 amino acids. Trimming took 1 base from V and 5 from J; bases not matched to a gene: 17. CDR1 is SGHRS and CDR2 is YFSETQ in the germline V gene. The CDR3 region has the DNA TGCGCCAGCAGCTTGAACCCAAGTACAGGGGTCTCATTATATGGCTACACCTTC. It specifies CASSLNPSTGVSLYGYTF.

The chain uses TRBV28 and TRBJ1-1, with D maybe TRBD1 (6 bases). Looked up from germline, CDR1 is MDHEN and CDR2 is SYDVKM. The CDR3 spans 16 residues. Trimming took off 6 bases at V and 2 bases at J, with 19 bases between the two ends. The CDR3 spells CASSPRPTRGNTEAFF. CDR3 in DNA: TGTGCCAGCAGCCCAAGGCCCACCAGGGGTAACACTGAAGCTTTCTTT. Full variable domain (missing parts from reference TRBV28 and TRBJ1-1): DVKVTQSSRYLVKRTGEKVFLECVQDMDHENMFWYRQDPGLGLRLIYFSYDVKMKEKGDIPEGYSVSREKKERFSLILESASTNQTSMYLCASSPRPTRGNTEAFFGQGTRLTVV.

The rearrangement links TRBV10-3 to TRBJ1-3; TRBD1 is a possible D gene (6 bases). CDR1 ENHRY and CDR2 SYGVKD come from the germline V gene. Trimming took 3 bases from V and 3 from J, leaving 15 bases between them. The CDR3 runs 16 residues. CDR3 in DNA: TGTGCCATCAGTGACCTATACAGGGTTGGTGGAAACACCATATATTTT. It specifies CAISDLYRVGGNTIYF.

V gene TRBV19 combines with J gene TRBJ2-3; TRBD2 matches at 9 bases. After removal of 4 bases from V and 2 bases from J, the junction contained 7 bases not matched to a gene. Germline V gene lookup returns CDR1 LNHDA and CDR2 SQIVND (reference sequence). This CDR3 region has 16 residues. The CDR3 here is CASSTIAGVNTDTQYF. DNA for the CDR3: TGTGCCAGTAGTACAATAGCGGGGGTGAACACAGATACGCAGTATTTT.

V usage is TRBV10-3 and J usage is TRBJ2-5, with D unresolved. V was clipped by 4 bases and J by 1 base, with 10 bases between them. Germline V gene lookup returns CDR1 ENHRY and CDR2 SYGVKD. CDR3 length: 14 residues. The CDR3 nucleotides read TGTGCCATCAGTGGTATCCAGTTCCAAGAGACCCAGTACTTC. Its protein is CAISGIQFQETQYF.

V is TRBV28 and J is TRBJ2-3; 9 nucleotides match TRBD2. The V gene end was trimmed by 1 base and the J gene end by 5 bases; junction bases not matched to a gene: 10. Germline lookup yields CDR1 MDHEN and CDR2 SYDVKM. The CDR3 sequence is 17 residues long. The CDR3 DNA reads TGTGCCAGCAGTTTATCTACCATTAGCGGGAGAGGAGATACGCAGTATTTT. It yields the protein CASSLSTISGRGDTQYF.

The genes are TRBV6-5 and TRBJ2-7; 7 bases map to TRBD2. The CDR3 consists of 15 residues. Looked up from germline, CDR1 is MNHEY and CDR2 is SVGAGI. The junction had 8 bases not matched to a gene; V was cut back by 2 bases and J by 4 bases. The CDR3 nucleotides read TGTGCCAGCAGTTACCCGGGACTACCCCCTTACGAGCAGTACTTC. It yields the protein CASSYPGLPPYEQYF.

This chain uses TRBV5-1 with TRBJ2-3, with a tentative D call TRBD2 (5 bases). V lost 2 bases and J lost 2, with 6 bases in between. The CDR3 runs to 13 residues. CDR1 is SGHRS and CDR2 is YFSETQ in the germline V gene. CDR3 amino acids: CASSFDYTDTQYF. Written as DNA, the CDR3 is TGCGCCAGCAGCTTTGACTACACAGATACGCAGTATTTT.